The T cell receptor (beta chain) described here comes from a study of PD-1 blockade in classical Hodgkin lymphoma. Each patient experienced a relapse that followed autologous stem cell transplantation, and brentuximab vedotin exposure varied. Classifying best responses yielded complete response, partial response or progressive disease. Germline V gene sequence: CDR1 LNHDA, CDR2 SQIVND (reference sequence). Trimming left V 10 bases short and J 6 bases short, with 16 bases between. This CDR3 region has 12 residues. General observations from the study: Newly diagnosed patients reportedly had lower baseline TCR diversity than healthy donors. Possibly reflecting disease activity or prior therapy, repertoire differences have causes that remain undefined. The baseline diversity of complete responders showed similarity to that of newly diagnosed patients.

A word on this clone: Its antigen is not known.

Sequencing was performed with immunoSEQ multiplex PCR; in TCRdb, only in-frame clones are kept and a portion is missing. The sample lists 35,000 or so clones, approximately 82% occurring once. The clonotype comes from a human donor with classical Hodgkin lymphoma. J is TRBJ2-7 and V is TRBV19; the D call may be TRBD1 or TRBD2 (5 bases each). The sample in question was peripheral blood mononuclear cells (PBMCs), obtained before the second cycle of nivolumab. The CDR3 here is CATSRDGGEQYF. In DNA, the CDR3 is TGTGCCACCTCTCGGGACGGCGGCGAGCAGTACTTC.